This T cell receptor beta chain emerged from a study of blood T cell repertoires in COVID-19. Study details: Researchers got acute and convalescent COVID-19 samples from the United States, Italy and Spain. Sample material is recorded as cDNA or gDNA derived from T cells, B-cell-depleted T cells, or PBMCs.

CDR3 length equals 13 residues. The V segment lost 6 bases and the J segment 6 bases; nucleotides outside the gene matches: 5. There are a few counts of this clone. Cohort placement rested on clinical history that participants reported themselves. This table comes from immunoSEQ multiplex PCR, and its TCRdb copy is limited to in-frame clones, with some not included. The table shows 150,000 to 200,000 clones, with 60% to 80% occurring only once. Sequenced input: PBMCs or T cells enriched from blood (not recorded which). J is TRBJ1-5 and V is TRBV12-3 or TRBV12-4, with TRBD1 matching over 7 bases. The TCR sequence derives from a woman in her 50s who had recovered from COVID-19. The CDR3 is CASSTGAPQPQHF. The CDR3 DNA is TGTGCCAGCAGCACAGGGGCTCCTCAGCCCCAGCATTTT.